What follows are 16 T cell receptor beta chains derived from one specimen sequenced in a study of shared clonotypes between healthy human individuals. Measured with immunoSEQ multiplex PCR; TCRdb has only the in-frame clones, and not every one. The sample shows 2 million to 3 million clones, 90% to 95% of them seen only once. The sample taken for sequencing was naive CD4+ T cells from PBMCs. As for subset: CD45RA+ positively selected. These receptors all come from a man younger than 30 in good health. Some clones in this sample may be carry-over from other donors' samples.

The chain joins TRBV30 to TRBJ1-1; 10 nucleotides agree with TRBD1. Germline V CDR1 and CDR2: GTSNPN, SVGIG (reference sequence). V gave up 3 bases and J gave up 1 base; unmatched junction bases: 11. The CDR3 spans 17 residues. The CDR3 DNA is TGTGCCTGGAGCGACCCTCCGGGACAGGGGCCGAACACTGAAGCTTTCTTT. Amino acid sequence: CAWSDPPGQGPNTEAFF.

The chain is built from TRBV6-1 and TRBJ2-2, with a possible D match to TRBD1 (5 bases). CDR1 and CDR2 from the germline V gene are MNHNS and SASEGT. Trimming removed 3 bases at V and 7 bases at J, with 18 bases between. The CDR3 is made up of 16 amino acids. CDR3: CASSDSVPGFGGELFF. CDR3 DNA sequence: TGTGCCAGCAGTGATTCGGTGCCAGGGTTTGGCGGGGAGCTGTTTTTT.

This clone was seen a handful of times. The V call is TRBV5-1, the J call TRBJ1-1; D might be TRBD1 (6 bases). The length of the CDR3 is 14 residues. The germline V and J ends were trimmed by 0 bases and 4 bases, with 10 bases remaining between them. From germline, CDR1 is SGHRS and CDR2 YFSETQ. CDR3: CASSLETGITEAFF. CDR3 in DNA: TGCGCCAGCAGCTTGGAAACAGGGATCACTGAAGCTTTCTTT.

This rearrangement joins TRBV10-2 to TRBJ1-2, with D hard to call. V was pared by 0 bases and J by 2 bases, with 7 bases between. The length of the CDR3 is 14 residues. Germline-derived CDR1 and CDR2 are WSHSY and SAAADI. The CDR3 DNA reads TGCGCCAGCAGTGAGTCACAGCGGAACTATGGCTACACCTTC. Residues: CASSESQRNYGYTF.

Here the CDR3 reads CASSLARGNGRAPEQYF. Written as DNA, the CDR3 is TGTGCCAGCAGCTTAGCGAGAGGGAACGGGAGGGCCCCCGAGCAGTACTTC. The chain joins TRBV11-1 to TRBJ2-7, with TRBD2 matching over 8 bases. Per germline, CDR1 SGHAT and CDR2 FQDESV (reference sequence). V shed 0 bases, J shed 6 bases, and the junction held 13 bases outside the gene matches. This CDR3 is 17 amino acids long.

With respect to this clone: Within the sample, other DNA sequences also encode this same CDR3. This chain joins TRBV9 and TRBJ2-7; 9 bases agree with TRBD1. The CDR3 contains 14 residues. V dropped 3 bases and J dropped 2; count of bases not matched to a gene: 3. Germline V gene lookup returns CDR1 SGDLS and CDR2 YYNGEE. CDR3 bases: TGTGCCAGCAGCGCAGACAGGGGGGCCTACGAGCAGTACTTC. This encodes CASSADRGAYEQYF.

This clone appeared once. This chain links TRBV28 with TRBJ2-2; 12 bases are a match to TRBD1. The V segment lost 10 bases and the J segment 5 bases; nucleotides outside the gene matches: 17. The CDR3 length is 18 residues. Per germline, CDR1 MDHEN and CDR2 SYDVKM. CDR3 bases: TGTGCCACTCACCAAATCCCGGGACAGGGGGCAAGAACCGGGGAGCTGTTTTTT. Amino acids: CATHQIPGQGARTGELFF.

The chain links TRBV9 to TRBJ2-3; TRBD2 matches at 9 bases. This CDR3 region has 19 residues. The J segment lost 2 bases and the V segment lost 3 bases, leaving 16 bases of the junction unmatched. Germline V gene data show CDR1 as SGDLS and CDR2 as YYNGEE. Written as DNA, the CDR3 is TGTGCCAGCAGCGCCCGCGGGAAGGGGAGCGGGAGGACCACAGATACGCAGTATTTT. Translation: CASSARGKGSGRTTDTQYF.

In the case of this clone: The sample carries other DNA sequences with the same CDR3. The CDR3 DNA is TGTGCCAGCTCACCAGGGACAGGGGGTTACGAGCAGTACTTC. The encoded protein is CASSPGTGGYEQYF. The J gene is TRBJ2-7, the V gene TRBV18; 11 bases are shared with TRBD1. The V gene end was trimmed by 2 bases and the J gene end by 4 bases; junction bases not matched to a gene: 1. The length of the CDR3 is 14 residues. The germline V gene has CDR1 KGHSH and CDR2 LQKENI.

Regarding this clone: Other DNA sequences in the same sample also yield this CDR3. J is TRBJ2-7 and V is TRBV5-1, with D unclear. The germline V and J ends were trimmed by 0 bases and 6 bases, with 4 bases remaining between them. Germline lookup yields CDR1 SGHRS and CDR2 YFSETQ. CDR3 length: 11 residues. In nucleotides, the CDR3 is TGCGCCAGCAGCTTGGAGAGCGAGCAGTACTTC. Its translation: CASSLESEQYF.

V and J are TRBV18 and TRBJ1-2; D is uncertain. CDR3 length: 14 residues. The V gene's germline CDR1 is KGHSH and CDR2 LQKENI. V dropped 3 bases and J dropped 3 bases, with 11 bases sitting between them. This CDR3 reads CASSPGGKDYGYTF. CDR3 DNA sequence: TGTGCCAGCTCACCGGGAGGAAAGGACTATGGCTACACCTTC.

The V call is TRBV28, the J call TRBJ2-6, with 7 bases that match TRBD1. The J segment lost 1 base and the V segment lost 7 bases, leaving 4 bases of the junction unmatched. Germline-derived CDR1 and CDR2 are MDHEN and SYDVKM. The CDR3 consists of 15 residues. DNA of the CDR3: TGTGCCAGCACTCACAGGGGTTCTGGGGCCAACGTCCTGACTTTC. Translation: CASTHRGSGANVLTF.

The chain links TRBV6-5 to TRBJ2-7; D uncertain. The CDR3 runs 14 residues. The V end lost 0 bases, the J end lost 2 bases, and 8 bases lay between the germline ends. The germline CDR1 and CDR2 sequences are MNHEY and SVGAGI. CDR3 loop: CASSYSKGPYEQYF. CDR3 DNA sequence: TGTGCCAGCAGTTACTCGAAGGGTCCCTACGAGCAGTACTTC.

V usage is TRBV7-9 and J usage is TRBJ2-3; a possible D gene is TRBD2 (5 bases). This CDR3 contains 14 residues. Germline V gene lookup returns CDR1 SEHNR and CDR2 FQNEAQ (reference sequence). V lost 5 bases and J 6 bases, leaving 15 bases between the germline ends. The CDR3 bases are TGTGCCAGCAGCCTCGAGAGCGGTAGCGATACGCAGTATTTT. This translates into CASSLESGSDTQYF.

The chain carries TRBV5-6 and TRBJ1-2; 8 nucleotides agree with TRBD1. Looked up from germline, CDR1 is SGHDT and CDR2 is YYEEEE. This CDR3 spans 16 amino acids. The ends lost 5 bases at V and 8 bases at J; junction bases unmatched: 17. The CDR3 nucleotides read TGTGCCAGCAGACCCCCTCCGGGACAGGTCTTGGGGGGCTACACCTTC. Translated: CASRPPPGQVLGGYTF.

The chain couples TRBV9 to TRBJ1-5; D is possibly TRBD1 (6 bases). The germline gives CDR1 SGDLS, CDR2 YYNGEE. The CDR3 loop spans 15 amino acids. Trimming took off 4 bases at V and 3 bases at J, with 14 bases between the two ends. CDR3 nucleotide sequence: TGTGCCAGCAGCCCGACGACAGGATTCAATCAGCCCCAGCATTTT. Its protein product is CASSPTTGFNQPQHF.